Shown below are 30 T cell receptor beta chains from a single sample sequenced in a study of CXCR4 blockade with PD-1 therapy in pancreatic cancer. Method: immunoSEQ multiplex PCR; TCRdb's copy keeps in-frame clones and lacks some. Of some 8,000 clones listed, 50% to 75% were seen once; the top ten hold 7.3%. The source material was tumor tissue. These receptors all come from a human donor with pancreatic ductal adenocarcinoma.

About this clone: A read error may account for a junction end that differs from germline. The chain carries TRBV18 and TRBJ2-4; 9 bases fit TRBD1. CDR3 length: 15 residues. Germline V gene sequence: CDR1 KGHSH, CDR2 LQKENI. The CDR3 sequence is CASSFATGGTTEVHF. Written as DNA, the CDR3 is TGTGCCAGCTCATTTGCGACAGGGGGAACCACTGAGGTACACTTC. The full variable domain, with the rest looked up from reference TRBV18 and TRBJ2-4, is NAGVMQNPRHLVRRRGQEARLRCSPMKGHSHVYWYRQLPEEGLKFMVYLQKENIIDESGMPKERFSAEFPKEGPSILRIQQVVRGDSAAYFCASSFATGGTTEVHFGAGTRLSVL.

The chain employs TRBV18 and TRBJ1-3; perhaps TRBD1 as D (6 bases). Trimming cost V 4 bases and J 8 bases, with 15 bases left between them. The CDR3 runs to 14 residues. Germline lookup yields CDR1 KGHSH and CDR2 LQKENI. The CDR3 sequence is CASSHRTGKDTIYF. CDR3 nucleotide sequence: TGTGCCAGCTCACACCGAACAGGGAAGGACACCATATATTTT.

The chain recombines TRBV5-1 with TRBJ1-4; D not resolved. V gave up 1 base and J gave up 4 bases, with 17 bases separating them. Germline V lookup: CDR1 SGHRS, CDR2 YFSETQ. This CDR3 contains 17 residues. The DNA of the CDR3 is TGCGCCAGCAGCTTGTACCTGAACGACATCGGTAATGAAAAACTGTTTTTT. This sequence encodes CASSLYLNDIGNEKLFF.

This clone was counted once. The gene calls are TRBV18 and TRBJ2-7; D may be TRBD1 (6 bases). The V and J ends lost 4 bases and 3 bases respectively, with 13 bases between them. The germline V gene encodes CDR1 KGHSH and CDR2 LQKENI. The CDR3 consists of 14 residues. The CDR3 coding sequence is TGTGCCAGCTCACGCAACAGGGACGACTACGAGCAGTACTTC. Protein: CASSRNRDDYEQYF.

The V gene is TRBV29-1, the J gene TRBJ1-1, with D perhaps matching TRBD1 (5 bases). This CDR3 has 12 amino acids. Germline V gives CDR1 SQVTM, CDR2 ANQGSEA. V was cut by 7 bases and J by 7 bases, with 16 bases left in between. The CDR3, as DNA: TGCAGCGGTGGGACGGTAGAGGGTGAAGCTTTCTTT. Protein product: CSGGTVEGEAFF.

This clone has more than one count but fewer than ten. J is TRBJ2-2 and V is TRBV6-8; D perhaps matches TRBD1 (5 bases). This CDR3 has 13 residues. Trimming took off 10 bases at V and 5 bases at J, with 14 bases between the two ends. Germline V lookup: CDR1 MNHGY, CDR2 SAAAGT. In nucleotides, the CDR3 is TGTGCCATCGAGATCTCAGGGACCGGGGAGCTGTTTTTT. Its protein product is CAIEISGTGELFF.

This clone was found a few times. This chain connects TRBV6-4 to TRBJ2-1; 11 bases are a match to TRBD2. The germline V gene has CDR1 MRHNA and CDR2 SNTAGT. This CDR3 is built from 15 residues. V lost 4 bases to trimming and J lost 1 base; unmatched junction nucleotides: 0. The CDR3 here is CASSASGGSYNEQFF. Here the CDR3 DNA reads TGTGCCAGCAGTGCTAGCGGGGGGTCCTACAATGAGCAGTTCTTC.

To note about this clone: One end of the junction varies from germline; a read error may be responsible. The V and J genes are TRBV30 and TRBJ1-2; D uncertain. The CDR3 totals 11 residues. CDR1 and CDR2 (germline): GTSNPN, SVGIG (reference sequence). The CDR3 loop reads CAWSVGGQRDF. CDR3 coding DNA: TGTGCCTGGAGTGTAGGAGGGCAGAGAGACTTC.

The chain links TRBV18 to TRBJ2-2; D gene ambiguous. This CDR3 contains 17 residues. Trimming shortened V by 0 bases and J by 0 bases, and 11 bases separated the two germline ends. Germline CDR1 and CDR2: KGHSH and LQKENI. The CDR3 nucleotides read TGTGCCAGCTCACCACCTGCTGAGCGAACGAACACCGGGGAGCTGTTTTTT. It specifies CASSPPAERTNTGELFF.

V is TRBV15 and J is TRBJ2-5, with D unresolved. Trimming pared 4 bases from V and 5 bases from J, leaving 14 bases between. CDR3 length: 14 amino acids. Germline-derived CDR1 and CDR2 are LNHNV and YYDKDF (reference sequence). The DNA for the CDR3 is TGTGCCACCAGCATCCTCCGCGCCCGGGAGACCCAGTACTTC. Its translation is CATSILRARETQYF.

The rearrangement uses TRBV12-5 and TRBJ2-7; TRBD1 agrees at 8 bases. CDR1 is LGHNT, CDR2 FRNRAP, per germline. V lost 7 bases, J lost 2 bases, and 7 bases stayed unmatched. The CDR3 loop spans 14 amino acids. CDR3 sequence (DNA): TGTGCTAGTGCGGTAGACAGGGGCGCCTACGAGCAGTACTTC. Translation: CASAVDRGAYEQYF.

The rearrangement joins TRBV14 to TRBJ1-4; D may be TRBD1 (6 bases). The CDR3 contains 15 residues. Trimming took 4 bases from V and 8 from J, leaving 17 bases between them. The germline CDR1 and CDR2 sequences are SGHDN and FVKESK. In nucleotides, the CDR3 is TGTGCCAGCAGCCCCCACAGGGAGAGGGCGGAAAAACTGTTTTTT. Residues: CASSPHRERAEKLFF.

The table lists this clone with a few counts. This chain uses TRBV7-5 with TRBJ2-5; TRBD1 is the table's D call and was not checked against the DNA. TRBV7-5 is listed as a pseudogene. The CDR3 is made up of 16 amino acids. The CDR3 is CASSFNTGGGMETQYF. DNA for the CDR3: TGTGCCAGCAGCTTTAATACAGGGGGAGGTATGGAGACCCAGTACTTC.

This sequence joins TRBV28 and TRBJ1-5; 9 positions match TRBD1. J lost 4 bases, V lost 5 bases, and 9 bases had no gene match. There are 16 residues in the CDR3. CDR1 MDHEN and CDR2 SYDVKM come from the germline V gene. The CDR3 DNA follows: TGTGCCAGCAGTGCCGAACAGGGGGCCGTAAATCAGCCCCAGCATTTT. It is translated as CASSAEQGAVNQPQHF. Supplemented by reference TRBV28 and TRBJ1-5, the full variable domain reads DVKVTQSSRYLVKRTGEKVFLECVQDMDHENMFWYRQDPGLGLRLIYFSYDVKMKEKGDIPEGYSVSREKKERFSLILESASTNQTSMYLCASSAEQGAVNQPQHFGDGTRLSIL.

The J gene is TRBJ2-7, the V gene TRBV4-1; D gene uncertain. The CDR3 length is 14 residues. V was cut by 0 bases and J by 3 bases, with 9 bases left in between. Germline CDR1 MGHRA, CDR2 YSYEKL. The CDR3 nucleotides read TGCGCCAGCAGCCAAGAATGGCGGTTCTACGAGCAGTACTTC. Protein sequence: CASSQEWRFYEQYF.

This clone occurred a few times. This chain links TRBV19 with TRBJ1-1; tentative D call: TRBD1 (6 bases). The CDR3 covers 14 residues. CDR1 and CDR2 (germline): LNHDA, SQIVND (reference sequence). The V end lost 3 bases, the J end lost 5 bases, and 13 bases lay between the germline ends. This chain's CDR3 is CASSIGGAETEAFF. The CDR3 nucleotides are TGTGCCAGTAGTATTGGGGGCGCTGAGACTGAAGCTTTCTTT. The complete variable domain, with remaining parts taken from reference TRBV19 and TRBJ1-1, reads DGGITQSPKYLFRKEGQNVTLSCEQNLNHDAMYWYRQDPGQGLRLIYYSQIVNDFQKGDIAEGYSVSREKKESFPLTVTSAQKNPTAFYLCASSIGGAETEAFFGQGTRLTVV.

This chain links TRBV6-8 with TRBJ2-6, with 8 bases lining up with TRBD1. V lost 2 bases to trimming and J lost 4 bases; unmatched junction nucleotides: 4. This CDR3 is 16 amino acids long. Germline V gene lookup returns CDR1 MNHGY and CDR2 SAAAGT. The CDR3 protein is CASSYQGAGGANVLTF. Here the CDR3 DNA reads TGTGCCAGCAGTTACCAGGGGGCGGGAGGGGCCAACGTCCTGACTTTC.

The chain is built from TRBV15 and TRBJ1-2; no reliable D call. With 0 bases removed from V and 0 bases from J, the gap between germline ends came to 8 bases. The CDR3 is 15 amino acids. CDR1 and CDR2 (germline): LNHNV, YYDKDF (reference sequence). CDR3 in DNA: TGTGCCACCAGCAGAGATCTGGGTTCTAACTATGGCTACACCTTC. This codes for CATSRDLGSNYGYTF. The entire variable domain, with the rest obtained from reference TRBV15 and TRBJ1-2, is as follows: DAMVIQNPRYQVTQFGKPVTLSCSQTLNHNVMYWYQQKSSQAPKLLFHYYDKDFNNEADTPDNFQSRRPNTSFCFLDIRSPGLGDTAMYLCATSRDLGSNYGYTFGSGTRLTVV.

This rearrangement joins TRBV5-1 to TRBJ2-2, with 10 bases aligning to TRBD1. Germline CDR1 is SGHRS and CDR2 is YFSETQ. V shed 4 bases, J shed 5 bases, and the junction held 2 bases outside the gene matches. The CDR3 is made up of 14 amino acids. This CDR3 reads CASSPGQGTGELFF. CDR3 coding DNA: TGCGCCAGCAGCCCGGGACAGGGGACCGGGGAGCTGTTTTTT.

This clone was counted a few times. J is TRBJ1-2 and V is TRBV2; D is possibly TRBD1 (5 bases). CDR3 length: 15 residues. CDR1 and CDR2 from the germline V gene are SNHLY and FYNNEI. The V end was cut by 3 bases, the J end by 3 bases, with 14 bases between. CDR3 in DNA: TGTGCCAGCAGTGAGGGGGAGGTAGAACACTATGGCTACACCTTC. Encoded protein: CASSEGEVEHYGYTF.

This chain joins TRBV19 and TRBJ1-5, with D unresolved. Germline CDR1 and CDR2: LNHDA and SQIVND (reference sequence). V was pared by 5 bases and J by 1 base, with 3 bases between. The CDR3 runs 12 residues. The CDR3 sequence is CASSVSNQPQHF. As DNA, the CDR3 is TGTGCCAGTAGTGTCAGCAATCAGCCCCAGCATTTT.

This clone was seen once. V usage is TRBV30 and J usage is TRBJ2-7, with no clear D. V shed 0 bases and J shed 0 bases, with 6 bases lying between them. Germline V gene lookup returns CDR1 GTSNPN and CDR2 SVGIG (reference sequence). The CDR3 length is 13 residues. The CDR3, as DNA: TGTGCCTGGAGTGTAGGGTACTCCTACGAGCAGTACTTC. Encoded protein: CAWSVGYSYEQYF.

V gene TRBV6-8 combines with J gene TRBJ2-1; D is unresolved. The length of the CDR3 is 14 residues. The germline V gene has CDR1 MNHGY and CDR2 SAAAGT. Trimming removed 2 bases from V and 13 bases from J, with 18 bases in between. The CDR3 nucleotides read TGTGCCAGCAGTTACACCAACCGCTTTGCAGCCCAGTTCTTC. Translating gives CASSYTNRFAAQFF.

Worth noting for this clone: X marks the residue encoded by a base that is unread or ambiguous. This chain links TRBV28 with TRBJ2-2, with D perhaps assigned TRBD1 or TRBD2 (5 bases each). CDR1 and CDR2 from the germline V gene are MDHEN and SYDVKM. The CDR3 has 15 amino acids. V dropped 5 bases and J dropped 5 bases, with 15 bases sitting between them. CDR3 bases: TGTGCCAGCAGTCCTGGGACGGTGAAYACCGGGGAGCTGTTTTTT. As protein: CASSPGTVXTGELFF. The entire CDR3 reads CASSPGTVNTGELFF.

CDR3 coding DNA: TGTGCCAGCCGCGGCCCTGCAGATACGCAGTATTTT. This encodes CASRGPADTQYF. This chain connects TRBV6-8 to TRBJ2-3; no definite D call. V gave up 8 bases and J gave up 4 bases, with 10 bases separating them. The CDR3 length is 12 residues. Germline CDR1 is MNHGY and CDR2 is SAAAGT.

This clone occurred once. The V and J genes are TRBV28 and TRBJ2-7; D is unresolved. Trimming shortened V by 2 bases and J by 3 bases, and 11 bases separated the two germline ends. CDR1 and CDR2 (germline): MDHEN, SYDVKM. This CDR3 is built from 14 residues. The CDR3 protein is CASSLVVRFYEQYF. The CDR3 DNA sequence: TGTGCCAGCAGTTTAGTGGTCAGATTCTACGAGCAGTACTTC.

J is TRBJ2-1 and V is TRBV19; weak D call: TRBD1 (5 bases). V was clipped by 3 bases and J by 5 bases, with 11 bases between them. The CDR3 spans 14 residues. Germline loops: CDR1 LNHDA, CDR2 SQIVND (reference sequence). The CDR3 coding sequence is TGTGCCAGTAGTATGGGCAGGGCAGACAATGAGCAGTTCTTC. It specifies CASSMGRADNEQFF.

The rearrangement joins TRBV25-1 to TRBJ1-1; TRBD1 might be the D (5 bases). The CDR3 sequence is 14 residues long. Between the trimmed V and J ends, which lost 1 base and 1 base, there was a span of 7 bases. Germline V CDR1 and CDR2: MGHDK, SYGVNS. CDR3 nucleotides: TGTGCCAGCAGTGAATCGGGGGGGAACACTGAAGCTTTCTTT. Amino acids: CASSESGGNTEAFF.

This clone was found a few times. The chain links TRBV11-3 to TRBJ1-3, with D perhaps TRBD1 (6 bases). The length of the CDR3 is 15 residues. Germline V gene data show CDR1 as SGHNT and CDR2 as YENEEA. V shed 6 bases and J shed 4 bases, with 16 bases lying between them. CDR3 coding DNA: TGTGCCAGCAGACGAATACAGGGAACCGGAAACACCATATATTTT. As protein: CASRRIQGTGNTIYF.

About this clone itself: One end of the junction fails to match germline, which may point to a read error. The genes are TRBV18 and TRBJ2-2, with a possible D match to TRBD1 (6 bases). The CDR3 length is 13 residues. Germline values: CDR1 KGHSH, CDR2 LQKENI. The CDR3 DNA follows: TGTGCCAGCTCCCCACAGGGAAGCGGGGAGCTGTTTTTT. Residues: CASSPQGSGELFF.